These 15 T cell receptor beta chains originate from one sample sequenced in a study of identical twins. Using its own MiXCR run on the 5' RACE reads, TCRdb lists one record per CDR3 protein. Among hundreds of thousands of distinct CDR3 sequences listed, approximately 24% were seen once. The data were also submitted as part of a second study, on T cells expressing NK-cell markers.

Specimen: CD4+ T cells sorted from blood. The source of these receptors is a woman in her late teens or twenties in good health.

This rearrangement joins TRBV18 to TRBJ2-7; TRBD1 agrees at 7 bases. The CDR3 contains 14 residues. Germline CDR1 reads KGHSH; CDR2 reads LQKENI. The V and J ends lost 8 bases and 7 bases, in that order; junction bases with no gene match: 14. CDR3 nucleotide sequence: TGTGCCAGCCAACAACAGGGGAAGTCGCAAGAGCAGTACTTC. It yields the protein CASQQQGKSQEQYF. Filled out from reference TRBV18 and TRBJ2-7, the complete variable domain reads NAGVMQNPRHLVRRRGQEARLRCSPMKGHSHVYWYRQLPEEGLKFMVYLQKENIIDESGMPKERFSAEFPKEGPSILRIQQVVRGDSAAYFCASQQQGKSQEQYFGPGTRLTVT.

This chain's CDR3 is CAISRQGTAQPQHF. The CDR3 DNA is TGTGCCATCAGTCGACAGGGGACGGCTCAGCCCCAGCATTTT. The chain combines TRBV10-3 with TRBJ1-5; 8 bases match TRBD1. This CDR3 has 14 residues. Trimming cost V 5 bases and J 6 bases; bases outside gene matches: 6. The germline CDR1 and CDR2 sequences are ENHRY and SYGVKD.

This sequence joins TRBV4-3 and TRBJ2-1; D is uncertain. Germline loops: CDR1 LGHNA, CDR2 YSLEER. The V gene lost 0 bases and the J gene lost 2 bases, with 17 bases spanning the gap. The CDR3 runs 18 residues. The CDR3 spells CASSQEVGPTPPYNEQFF. In DNA form, the CDR3 reads TGCGCCAGCAGCCAAGAGGTCGGGCCCACACCCCCCTACAATGAGCAGTTCTTC.

This clonotype has just a few counts. The chain is built from TRBV20-1 and TRBJ2-7, with TRBD2 matching over 8 bases. The CDR3 extends over 14 amino acids. J was trimmed by 4 bases and V by 2 bases; bases with no gene match: 7. Germline assignment: CDR1 DFQATT and CDR2 SNEGSKA (reference sequence). CDR3 amino acids: CSARRAGGAYEQYF. The CDR3 DNA reads TGCAGTGCTAGAAGGGCGGGAGGAGCGTACGAGCAGTACTTC.

The chain links TRBV4-1 to TRBJ1-2; the D is unclear. The germline V gene has CDR1 MGHRA and CDR2 YSYEKL. This CDR3 comprises 14 residues. The ends were cut back, 0 bases at V and 4 bases at J, with 9 bases in the middle. CDR3 nucleotides: TGCGCCAGCAGCCAAGAGGTACAGCCCTATGGCTACACCTTC. This sequence encodes CASSQEVQPYGYTF.

The chain is built from TRBV12-3 or TRBV12-4 and TRBJ2-7, with a tentative D call TRBD2 (5 bases). The germline V and J ends were trimmed by 3 bases and 2 bases, with 14 bases remaining between them. The CDR3 sequence is 15 residues long. Written as DNA, the CDR3 is TGTGCCAGCAGTTTGGAGCTAAGCGGTCCCTACGAGCAGTACTTC. It codes for CASSLELSGPYEQYF.

The CDR3 DNA reads as TGCGCCAGCAATGACGGACATTTGAACACCGGGGAGCTGTTTTTT. It specifies CASNDGHLNTGELFF. V is TRBV5-1 and J is TRBJ2-2, with D tentatively TRBD1 (5 bases). The germline V gene encodes CDR1 SGHRS and CDR2 YFSETQ. This CDR3 comprises 15 residues. Trimming left V 6 bases short and J 1 base short, with 13 bases between. Combining the CDR3 with reference TRBV5-1 and TRBJ2-2 gives the whole variable domain KAGVTQTPRYLIKTRGQQVTLSCSPISGHRSVSWYQQTPGQGLQFLFEYFSETQRNKGNFPGRFSGRQFSNSRSEMNVSTLELGDSALYLCASNDGHLNTGELFFGEGSRLTVL.

This clonotype turned up a few times. The J gene is TRBJ2-7, the V gene TRBV14, with a weak D call TRBD1 (6 bases). V lost 5 bases to trimming and J lost 2 bases, with 13 bases between them. Looked up from germline, CDR1 is SGHDN and CDR2 is FVKESK. This CDR3 has 14 residues. Here the CDR3 reads CASSTSTGAYEQYF. CDR3 nucleotides: TGTGCCAGCAGCACTTCGACAGGCGCCTACGAGCAGTACTTC.

This clonotype came up a few times. CDR3 amino acids: CASSGSNEKLFF. CDR3 DNA: TGCGCCAGCAGTGGGAGTAATGAAAAACTGTTTTTT. The chain links TRBV10-1 to TRBJ1-4; D is undetermined. The CDR3 contains 12 residues. Between the trimmed V and J ends, which lost 4 bases and 4 bases, there was a span of 4 bases. Germline assignment: CDR1 WNHNN and CDR2 SYGVQD (reference sequence).

This clonotype was observed a handful of times. V usage is TRBV21-1 and J usage is TRBJ2-5; the table's D call, TRBD1, has no DNA check behind it. TRBV21-1 corresponds to a pseudogene. This CDR3 contains 18 residues. CDR3 nucleotide sequence: TGTGCCAGCAGCAAAAAAAATAGGGGGGCCCCCTCTGAAGAGACCCAGTACTTC. Its protein product is CASSKKNRGAPSEETQYF.

This chain links TRBV7-2 with TRBJ1-1; D is possibly TRBD1 (6 bases). The CDR3 has 14 amino acids. CDR1 is SGHTA, CDR2 FQGNSA, per germline. Trimming took off 5 bases at V and 1 base at J, with 11 bases between the two ends. The CDR3: CASSPGAANTEAFF. The CDR3 nucleotides are TGTGCCAGCAGCCCAGGGGCGGCGAACACTGAAGCTTTCTTT.

The chain links TRBV7-8 to TRBJ1-5; TRBD1 matches at 7 bases. With V trimmed by 5 bases and J by 5 bases, 9 bases remained unmatched. Germline-derived CDR1 and CDR2 are SGHVS and FQNEAQ. The CDR3 runs 15 residues. This CDR3 is CASSPHRGGDQPQHF. CDR3 DNA sequence: TGTGCCAGCAGCCCACACAGGGGAGGTGATCAGCCCCAGCATTTT.

This clonotype was seen repeatedly, ten times or more. The chain employs TRBV24-1 and TRBJ2-1, with TRBD1 identical over 10 bases. Per the germline V gene, CDR1 is KGHDR and CDR2 is SFDVKD. The V gene end was trimmed by 2 bases and the J gene end by 2 bases; junction bases not matched to a gene: 5. This CDR3 comprises 17 residues. CDR3 in DNA: TGTGCCACCAGTGATTCAGCGGGACAGGGGCCCTACAATGAGCAGTTCTTC. Amino acids: CATSDSAGQGPYNEQFF.

V gene TRBV20-1 combines with J gene TRBJ2-7; 7 bases align to TRBD1. From germline, CDR1 is DFQATT and CDR2 SNEGSKA (reference sequence). The V and J ends lost 6 bases and 0 bases, in that order; junction bases with no gene match: 5. This CDR3 spans 13 amino acids. CDR3 sequence (DNA): TGCAGTGCCGGACAGGCGAGCTCCTACGAGCAGTACTTC. It translates to CSAGQASSYEQYF.

This clonotype was picked up a small number of times. The V and J genes are TRBV5-1 and TRBJ2-4, with D possibly being TRBD2 (6 bases). The V end was cut by 1 base, the J end by 2 bases, with 7 bases between. CDR1 SGHRS and CDR2 YFSETQ come from the germline V gene. The CDR3 covers 14 residues. CDR3 residues: CASSLRGTKNIQYF. CDR3 nucleotides: TGCGCCAGCAGCTTGCGGGGGACCAAAAACATTCAGTACTTC.